This T cell receptor beta chain comes out of a study of CD8 T cells in ankylosing spondylitis. A single record per CDR3 protein comes from TCRdb applying MiXCR to the 5' RACE reads. In the table there are about 88,000 distinct CDR3 sequences, around 25% of which are singletons. This CDR3 has 15 residues. V dropped 7 bases and J dropped 7; count of bases not matched to a gene: 8. Germline lookup yields CDR1 MNHNS and CDR2 SASEGT. The V call is TRBV6-1, the J call TRBJ1-6; 9 bases are a match to TRBD1. Source material: blood, either unsorted or a sorted T cell fraction (not recorded which). The receptor's source is a male donor with ankylosing spondylitis or in good health (not recorded which). The CDR3 nucleotides read TGTGCCAGCAAGGCGGACAGGGGTGAAAATTCACCCCTCCACTTT. The encoded protein is CASKADRGENSPLHF.